This T cell receptor beta chain was found in a study of blood T cell repertoires in COVID-19. The overall study: Material from acute and convalescent COVID-19 was sourced from the United States, Italy and Spain. In each case, the material was cDNA or gDNA derived from T cells, B-cell-depleted T cells, or PBMCs.

In the original workflow: Reference gene primer amplification in the assay estimated nucleated cell counts. Only in-frame clones appear in the TCRdb table, and some are missing; sequencing was by immunoSEQ multiplex PCR. D and trimming come from the DNA, and the V and J calls and clone size come from that table. The table records 25,000 or so clones, approximately 83% of them present only once. J lost 5 bases, V lost 4 bases, and 7 bases had no gene match. This CDR3 comprises 14 residues. Germline V lookup: CDR1 SGHDN, CDR2 FVKESK. What was sequenced was peripheral blood. The sequence was obtained from a human donor in a cohort sampled during active COVID-19. This chain connects TRBV14 to TRBJ2-5; 7 bases match TRBD2. This CDR3 reads CASSRSGGWETQYF. CDR3 sequence (DNA): TGTGCCAGCAGCCGGTCGGGAGGATGGGAGACCCAGTACTTC. Drawing the rest from reference TRBV14 and TRBJ2-5, the complete variable domain is EAGVTQFPSHSVIEKGQTVTLRCDPISGHDNLYWYRRVMGKEIKFLLHFVKESKQDESGMPNNRFLAERTGGTYSTLKVQPAELEDSGVYFCASSRSGGWETQYFGPGTRLLVL.